These T cell receptor beta chains were read from a single sample in a study of vaccination and CD4 T cells after COVID-19. TCRdb re-analysed the PCR reads in MiXCR, keeping a single row per CDR3 protein. Of about 5,600 distinct CDR3 sequences listed, roughly two fifths are singletons. The antigens these receptors bind are not known. The sample was CD4+ T cells from blood, cultured in vitro. The receptors derive from a human donor in good health. CDR3s include the opening cysteine and the closing phenylalanine or tryptophan. D genes are given only for firm matches. For some rows the clone size is stated as once, few or many, or as a class when expanded; others skip it.

j_call d_call clone_size v_call cdr3_nt cdr3_aa
TRBJ1-2 NA NA TRBV4-2 TGTGCCAGCAGCCATCTGGACACCGGGGTGTATAACTATGGCTACACCTTC CASSHLDTGVYNYGYTF
TRBJ2-5 NA NA TRBV12-3/TRBV12-4 TGTGCCAGCAGTCTCCGGGAGACCCAGTACTTC CASSLRETQYF
TRBJ2-2 NA NA TRBV25-1 TGTGCCAGCAGTGAACTACAGGACGGATCTATAGCCGGGGAGCTGTTTTTT CASSELQDGSIAGELFF
TRBJ1-5 NA NA TRBV2 TGTGCCAGCAATCCCGATAGCAATCAGCCCCAGCATTTT CASNPDSNQPQHF
TRBJ1-1 NA few TRBV7-3 TGTGCCAGCAGCCGCACAGGAAACACTGAAGCTTTCTTT CASSRTGNTEAFF
TRBJ2-7 NA few TRBV6-1 TGTGCCAGCAGCTATCTCGGGAGACCGATTCCCTACGAGCAGTACTTC CASSYLGRPIPYEQYF
TRBJ1-2 TRBD1 NA TRBV25-1 TGTGCCAGCAGCACAGGGGACTATGGCTACACCTTC CASSTGDYGYTF
TRBJ1-2 NA few TRBV19 TGTGCCATTAAGAGGGGGGATGGCTACACCTTC CAIKRGDGYTF
TRBJ1-1 NA few TRBV10-1 TGCGCCAGCAGTGCTCTTATGAACACTGAAGCTTTCTTT CASSALMNTEAFF
TRBJ2-7 TRBD2 NA TRBV20-1 TGCAGTGCACCGGGGGGGCTCGAGCAGTACTTC CSAPGGLEQYF
TRBJ1-5 NA few TRBV6-1 TGTGCCAGCAGCCTCACGATGGACAGCCTACGTCAGCCCCAGCATTTT CASSLTMDSLRQPQHF
TRBJ2-2 NA NA TRBV27 TGTGCCAGCAGTTTAGAATGGAGTTCCACCGGGGAGCTGTTTTTT CASSLEWSSTGELFF
TRBJ1-1 NA once TRBV6-1 TGTGCCAGCAGCGAGGGGAAGAACACTGAAGCTTTCTTT CASSEGKNTEAFF
TRBJ2-7 TRBD2 few TRBV7-2 TGTGCCAGCAGCTTAAACCTAGCGGGGGCTTACGAGCAGTACTTC CASSLNLAGAYEQYF
TRBJ1-1 NA NA TRBV2 TGTGCCAGCAAGGACGATAACACTGAAGCTTTCTTT CASKDDNTEAFF
TRBJ1-6 NA few TRBV30 TGTGCCTGGATCCGAGGTGGACCCCTCCACTTT CAWIRGGPLHF
TRBJ2-5 NA NA TRBV6-1 TGTGCCAGCAGCTCCCCAGGTAGTCAGACCCAGTACTTC CASSSPGSQTQYF
TRBJ2-5 NA NA TRBV5-5 TGTGCCAGCAGCCACGGGACTTTCAGGGAGACCCAGTACTTC CASSHGTFRETQYF
TRBJ1-2 NA few TRBV20-1 TGCAGGACTGACAGAGACTATGGCTACACCTTC CRTDRDYGYTF
TRBJ2-2 NA NA TRBV7-8 TGTGCCGGCAGCTCCGGAGCTGGCACCGGGGAGCTGTTTTTT CAGSSGAGTGELFF
TRBJ2-3 NA NA TRBV20-1 TGCAGTGCTAGGTGGAGCACAGATACGCAGTATTTT CSARWSTDTQYF
TRBJ1-6 NA medium-sized TRBV20-1 TGCAGTGCTAGGAGGCGGTCTAGGTCCTATAATTCACCCCTCCACTTT CSARRRSRSYNSPLHF
TRBJ2-2 NA NA TRBV5-1 TGCGCCAGCAGCTCCGGGCCATACACCGGGGAGCTGTTTTTT CASSSGPYTGELFF
TRBJ1-2 TRBD1 few TRBV12-3/TRBV12-4 TGTGCCAGCAGTTTATCAGGACAGGGCCATAGGGGCTACACCTTC CASSLSGQGHRGYTF
TRBJ1-1 NA NA TRBV7-9 TGTGCCAGCAGCCCTCAAGGTGCTGAAGCTTTCTTT CASSPQGAEAFF
TRBJ2-7 TRBD1 NA TRBV20-1 TGCAGTGCGCGACAGGGGCCCTACGAGCAGTACTTC CSARQGPYEQYF
TRBJ1-6 NA once TRBV20-1 TGCAGTGCTAGCCTGGACAGTACCCGTTCACCCCCCCACTTT CSASLDSTRSPPHF
TRBJ1-2 NA NA TRBV29-1 TGCAGCGTTGATCGGGCACCAGCCAACTGGTATGGCTACACCTTC CSVDRAPANWYGYTF
TRBJ1-5 NA few TRBV4-1 TGCGCCAGCAGCCAAGAATGGAACAGCAATCAGCCCCAGCATTTT CASSQEWNSNQPQHF
TRBJ1-6 NA NA TRBV7-9 TGTGCCAGCAGCAACGGACGGCAACAATCACCCCTCCACTTT CASSNGRQQSPLHF
TRBJ1-2 NA NA TRBV6-5 TGTGCCAGCAGTTGGGACGATTACTATGGCTACACCTTC CASSWDDYYGYTF
TRBJ1-2 NA NA TRBV7-9 TGTGCCAGCAGCTTAAAAGGACACACATTGGCCTCTGATACTAACTATGGCTACACCTTC CASSLKGHTLASDTNYGYTF
TRBJ2-3 TRBD2 once TRBV7-3 TGTGCCAGCAGCCCGAATAGCGGGGGGGGCACAGATACGCAGTATTTT CASSPNSGGGTDTQYF
TRBJ1-1 NA once TRBV5-5 TGTGCCAGCAGCTTGGAGGGTTTCACTGAAGCTTTCTTT CASSLEGFTEAFF
TRBJ2-1 NA NA TRBV6-5 TGTGCCAGCAGTTTTTCCCTCTCGACCCCCTACAATGAGCAGTTCTTC CASSFSLSTPYNEQFF
TRBJ1-1 NA NA TRBV6-1 TGTGCCAGCAGTCCCCTGACTGGGGAGAACACTGAAGCTTTCTTT CASSPLTGENTEAFF
TRBJ1-2 NA few TRBV19 TGTGCCAGTAGTATGATAGGGACGGCGTATGGCTACACCTTC CASSMIGTAYGYTF
TRBJ2-1 TRBD2 once TRBV6-1 TGTGCCAGCAGTGGGACTAGCGGGGGGGCGGATGAGCAGTTCTTC CASSGTSGGADEQFF
TRBJ2-3 NA NA TRBV6-5 TGTGCCAGCAGATACTCAAGGGGCACAGATACGCAGTATTTT CASRYSRGTDTQYF
TRBJ2-1 TRBD2 NA TRBV6-4 TGTGCCAGCAGTGGACTAGCGGGGGGCAATGAGCAGTTCTTC CASSGLAGGNEQFF
TRBJ2-5 TRBD2 few TRBV20-1 TGCAGTGCTAGAGATCCCGGGACTAGTCAAGAGACCCAGTACTTC CSARDPGTSQETQYF
TRBJ1-6 NA NA TRBV27 TGTGCCAGCAGTGTTTCCCCCCCAACACCCCTCCACTTT CASSVSPPTPLHF
TRBJ2-2 TRBD1 NA TRBV20-1 TGCAGTGCTACCCGGACAGGGAACACCGGGGAGCTGTTTTTT CSATRTGNTGELFF
TRBJ2-5 NA few TRBV6-5 TGTGCCAGCAGTTACGATGGTACCCAGTACTTC CASSYDGTQYF
TRBJ1-2 NA once TRBV7-9 NA CASSFYICSAISADRGRQGYTF
TRBJ2-1 TRBD1 NA TRBV7-8 TGTGCCAGCAGCGTACCGGGACAGGGTTTGTTCTATGAGCAGTTCTTC CASSVPGQGLFYEQFF
TRBJ1-5 NA NA TRBV6-1 TGTGCCAGCACCTCTCTCCGGGGAAGCAATCAGCCCCAGCATTTT CASTSLRGSNQPQHF
TRBJ1-1 NA few TRBV11-1 TGTGCCAGCAGCTCCCAGGGGCCGATGAACACTGAAGCTTTCTTT CASSSQGPMNTEAFF
TRBJ2-7 NA NA TRBV6-9 TGTGCCAGCAGTTATTCGGGGTACTTC CASSYSGYF
TRBJ1-2 NA few TRBV2 TGTGCCAGCAAAAGCTCCGGCTACACCTTC CASKSSGYTF
TRBJ1-3 NA NA TRBV2 TGTGCCAGCAAGGACAGTTACTCTGGAAACACCATATATTTT CASKDSYSGNTIYF
TRBJ1-6 NA NA TRBV7-3 TGTGCCAGCAGTCTCGGCGTAGTGGGTTCACCCCTCCACTTT CASSLGVVGSPLHF
TRBJ2-3 TRBD2 few TRBV20-1 TGCAGTGCCCTGAGCGGGGGGGATACAGATACGCAGTATTTT CSALSGGDTDTQYF
TRBJ1-2 NA NA TRBV6-1 TGTGCCAGCCACGACAGCCTTAGTGGCTACACCTTC CASHDSLSGYTF
TRBJ2-3 TRBD2 NA TRBV20-1 TGCAGTGCTAAAATGTTTAGCGGGGGACGCACAGATACGCAGTATTTT CSAKMFSGGRTDTQYF
TRBJ1-2 TRBD1 few TRBV6-5 TGTGCCAGCAGTTCGCCAGGGACAGGGGTCTGGGGCTACACCTTC CASSSPGTGVWGYTF
TRBJ1-1 NA NA TRBV7-9 TGTGCCAGCAGCCGAAATTCGGGGGACACTGAAGCTTTCTTT CASSRNSGDTEAFF